The clone carrying this T cell receptor (beta chain) has at least ten counts. The antigen remains unidentified. The data derive from a study of regulatory T cells in long-lasting Graves disease. Study-wide results and caveats: Persistent Graves' patients showed a TCR diversity that was lower than that of newly diagnosed ones.

Construction of TCR beta libraries relied on iRepertoire HTBI primers and on Arm-PCR targeting CDR3 regions. From the multiplex PCR reads, TCRdb called clonotypes with MiXCR, one entry per CDR3 protein. In the table there are about 380,000 distinct CDR3 sequences, roughly 15% of which are singletons. V shed 5 bases and J 0 bases; nucleotides not matched to a gene: 13. The germline CDR1 and CDR2 sequences are SGHTA and FQGNSA. The CDR3 contains 19 residues. This sample's time point: newly diagnosed GD, antithyroid drugs for less than 3 months. Making the TCR library involved RNA that had been extracted from PBMCs. An endocrinology department in Xi'an, China, supplied the patients.

Material: peripheral blood mononuclear cells (PBMCs), obtained at new diagnosis, from a patient treated with antithyroid drugs. This clonotype was obtained from a female donor with Graves disease. The V gene is TRBV7-2, the J gene TRBJ2-3; 11 bases match TRBD2. CDR3 loop: CASSVRGVAGGPSTDTQYF. The CDR3, as DNA: TGTGCCAGCAGCGTGAGGGGAGTAGCGGGAGGGCCAAGCACAGATACGCAGTATTTT.